The rows below give T cell receptor beta chains drawn from one sample of a study of CXCR3-negative and CXCR3-positive naive CD8 T cells. TCRdb reworked the 5' RACE reads into one entry per CDR3 protein, no DNA. The sample totals around 130,000 distinct CDR3 sequences. The sample comprised naive CXCR3+ CD8+ T cells from blood. These receptors originate from a human donor in good health. Some clones in this sample may be carry-over from other donors' samples. Each CDR3 is given with its conserved first and last residue.

j_gene | v_gene | CDR3aa
TRBJ2-1 | TRBV10-3 | CAIRPAAGNEQFF
TRBJ1-2 | TRBV29-1 | CRLPGGETNYGYTF
TRBJ1-2 | TRBV2 | CASSEGPATNYGYTF
TRBJ2-3 | TRBV29-1 | CSADPTSGSLGTDTQYF
TRBJ2-7 | TRBV29-1 | CSVAFGTYEQYF
TRBJ2-7 | TRBV6-5 | CASSYSGQGKHEQYF
TRBJ2-1 | TRBV7-8 | CASSEELAKGDNEQFF
TRBJ1-4 | TRBV4-2 | CASSWDSWGTNEKLFF
TRBJ2-1 | TRBV10-1 | CASSEYPPGYREINEQFF
TRBJ1-5 | TRBV7-6 | CASGPAPNQPQHF
TRBJ1-5 | TRBV28 | CASSHGQGDQPQHF
TRBJ1-3 | TRBV30 | CAWNPERAGNTIYF
TRBJ2-7 | TRBV7-9 | CASTQGQVTSYEQYF
TRBJ2-1 | TRBV12-3/TRBV12-4 | CASSFGTSGRTNEQLF
TRBJ1-1 | TRBV7-9 | CASSLVPMLNTEAFF
TRBJ1-1 | TRBV29-1 | CSLGENTEAFF
TRBJ2-7 | TRBV29-1 | CSVEGRQASEQYF
TRBJ2-5 | TRBV21-1 | CASSQGRSRKETQYF
TRBJ2-7 | TRBV29-1 | CSVTLDRGRSYEQYF
TRBJ1-1 | TRBV7-2 | CASSLGSERRAFF
TRBJ2-1 | TRBV14 | CASSQEGEEQFF
TRBJ2-3 | TRBV28 | CASSSTAGGTDTQYF